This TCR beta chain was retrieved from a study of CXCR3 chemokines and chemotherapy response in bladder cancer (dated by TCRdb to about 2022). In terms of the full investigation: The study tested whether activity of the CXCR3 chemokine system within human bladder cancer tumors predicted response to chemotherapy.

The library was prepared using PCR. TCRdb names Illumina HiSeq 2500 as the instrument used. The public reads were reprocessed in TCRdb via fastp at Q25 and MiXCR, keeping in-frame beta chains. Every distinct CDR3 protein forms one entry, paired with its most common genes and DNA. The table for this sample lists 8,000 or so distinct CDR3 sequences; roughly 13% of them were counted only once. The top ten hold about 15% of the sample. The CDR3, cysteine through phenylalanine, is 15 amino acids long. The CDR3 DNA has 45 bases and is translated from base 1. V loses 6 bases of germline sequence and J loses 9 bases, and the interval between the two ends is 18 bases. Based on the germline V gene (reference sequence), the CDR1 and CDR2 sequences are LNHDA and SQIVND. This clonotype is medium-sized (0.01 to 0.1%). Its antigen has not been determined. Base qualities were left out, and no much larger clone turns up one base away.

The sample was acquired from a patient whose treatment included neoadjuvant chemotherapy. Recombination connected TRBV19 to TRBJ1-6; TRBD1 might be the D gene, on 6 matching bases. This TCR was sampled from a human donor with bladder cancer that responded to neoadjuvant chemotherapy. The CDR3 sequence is CASSPNDRFVSPLHF. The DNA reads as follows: TGTGCCAGTAGCCCCAACGACAGGTTCGTTTCACCCCTCCACTTT.